Listed below are T cell receptor beta chains from one sample, sequenced in a study of brain T cells in children with intractable seizures. Sequencing used immunoSEQ multiplex PCR; TCRdb keeps in-frame clones, though not all of them. The sample holds hundreds of thousands of clones; over 90% are singletons and the top ten take around 5%. Sequencing was performed on peripheral blood, taken approximately 5 months after surgery. These receptors were collected from a boy younger than two with tuberous sclerosis and intractable seizures. The CDR3 runs from the conserved cysteine through the conserved F or W. Fields, in order: clone size, J gene, V gene, D gene, CDR3 DNA, CDR3 protein. D genes are given only for firm matches. A row's size may be missing; if present it is once, few, many or a size class.

size: NA
J: TRBJ2-5
V: TRBV7-9
D: NA
DNA: TGTGCCAGCAGCTGCCGGGAGACCCAGTACTTC
CDR3: CASSCRETQYF

size: NA
J: TRBJ1-1
V: TRBV28
D: TRBD1
DNA: TGTGCCAGCAGTTGGGACAGTGAAGCTTTCTTT
CDR3: CASSWDSEAFF

size: NA
J: TRBJ2-1
V: TRBV2
D: NA
DNA: TGTGCCAGCAACAGAAGGGGAGTGAATGAGCAGTTCTTC
CDR3: CASNRRGVNEQFF

size: NA
J: TRBJ2-5
V: TRBV6-6
D: TRBD1
DNA: TGTGCCAGCAGGTCAGGGGGAGAGACCCAGTACTTC
CDR3: CASRSGGETQYF

size: NA
J: TRBJ2-1
V: TRBV28
D: NA
DNA: TGTGCCAGCAGTTTTCCTAGCGTTTACAATGAGCAGTTCTTC
CDR3: CASSFPSVYNEQFF

size: NA
J: TRBJ2-5
V: TRBV19
D: NA
DNA: TGTGCCAGTAGCCCCGGGACGGTCGGGGAGACCCAGTACTTC
CDR3: CASSPGTVGETQYF

size: NA
J: TRBJ2-5
V: TRBV9
D: NA
DNA: TGTGCCAGCAGCGTAGGCGGGAAAAAGACCCAGTACTTC
CDR3: CASSVGGKKTQYF

size: NA
J: TRBJ2-1
V: TRBV6-6
D: NA
DNA: TGTGCCAGCAGTCAGGGTATCGATCTAAATGAGCAGTTCTTC
CDR3: CASSQGIDLNEQFF

size: NA
J: TRBJ2-7
V: TRBV3-1/TRBV3-2
D: TRBD2
DNA: TGTGCCAGCAGCCAATCAGGACTAGCGGGAGAGACCTACGAGCAGTACTTC
CDR3: CASSQSGLAGETYEQYF

size: NA
J: TRBJ2-2
V: TRBV19
D: NA
DNA: TGTGCCAGTAGTACATACACCGGGGAGCTGTTTTTT
CDR3: CASSTYTGELFF

size: NA
J: TRBJ2-7
V: TRBV6-5
D: NA
DNA: TGTGCCACCCAAGCGGGTCTCCCCTACGAGCAGTACTTC
CDR3: CATQAGLPYEQYF

size: NA
J: TRBJ2-2
V: TRBV6-2/TRBV6-3
D: TRBD2
DNA: TGTGCCAGCAGTACAGCGGGGGGGACAAACACCGGGGAGCTGTTTTTT
CDR3: CASSTAGGTNTGELFF

size: NA
J: TRBJ2-1
V: TRBV10-2
D: TRBD2
DNA: TGCGCCAGCAGTGAGTCGGCGGGACTAGCGAACAATGAGCAGTTCTTC
CDR3: CASSESAGLANNEQFF

size: NA
J: TRBJ1-6
V: TRBV2
D: NA
DNA: TGTGCCAGCAGTTCCGGGAGAAATTCACCCCTCCACTTT
CDR3: CASSSGRNSPLHF

size: NA
J: TRBJ2-1
V: TRBV5-8
D: NA
DNA: TGTGCCAGCAGCTTTAGGCCATCCCAAAATGAGCAGTTCTTC
CDR3: CASSFRPSQNEQFF

size: NA
J: TRBJ1-1
V: TRBV4-2
D: NA
DNA: TGTGCCAGCAGCAAAGTGGGGGGTAGCACTGAAGCTTTCTTT
CDR3: CASSKVGGSTEAFF

size: NA
J: TRBJ2-5
V: TRBV14
D: TRBD2
DNA: TGTGCCAGCAGCCACGGGGACCTAGGCGGGAGGGCATGGAGGCGCCAAGAGACCCAGTACTTC
CDR3: CASSHGDLGGRAWRRQETQYF

size: NA
J: TRBJ1-2
V: TRBV6-5
D: TRBD1
DNA: TGTGCCAGCAGCTTGGACAGGGGATATTATGGCTACACCTTC
CDR3: CASSLDRGYYGYTF

size: NA
J: TRBJ1-1
V: TRBV11-3
D: NA
DNA: TGTGCCAGCAGCCCCTCACAGGTCACTGAAGCTTTCTTT
CDR3: CASSPSQVTEAFF

size: NA
J: TRBJ1-1
V: TRBV5-6
D: NA
DNA: TGTGCCAGCAGCTTGGGGGCGGGTATCCCTGAAGCTTTCTTT
CDR3: CASSLGAGIPEAFF

size: NA
J: TRBJ2-2
V: TRBV5-5
D: NA
DNA: TGTGCCAGCAGCTTGGCCAGGGTGGAGGCCGGGGAGCTGTTTTTT
CDR3: CASSLARVEAGELFF

size: NA
J: TRBJ1-1
V: TRBV27
D: NA
DNA: TGTGCCAGCAGTTTCCAAGGAGAGGGGAACACTGAAGCTTTCTTT
CDR3: CASSFQGEGNTEAFF

size: NA
J: TRBJ1-1
V: TRBV6-5
D: NA
DNA: TGTGCCAGCAGTTACGGGCGGGCGATGAACACTGAAGCTTTCTTT
CDR3: CASSYGRAMNTEAFF

size: NA
J: TRBJ2-5
V: TRBV5-8
D: NA
DNA: TGTGCCAGCAGCCAGGCCGGTTCGGAGACCCAGTACTTC
CDR3: CASSQAGSETQYF

size: NA
J: TRBJ2-7
V: TRBV7-9
D: NA
DNA: TGTGCCAGCAGCTTAGAGGGATCCCCAGGCTCCTACGAGCAGTACTTC
CDR3: CASSLEGSPGSYEQYF

size: once
J: TRBJ2-7
V: TRBV6-5
D: NA
DNA: TGTGCCAGCAGTCCGGGGACCGACTACGAGCAGTACTTC
CDR3: CASSPGTDYEQYF

size: once
J: TRBJ2-7
V: TRBV5-1
D: TRBD1
DNA: TGCGCCAGCAGCTCGGTTACAGGGGAGTACGAGCAGTACTTC
CDR3: CASSSVTGEYEQYF

size: NA
J: TRBJ1-1
V: TRBV5-1
D: TRBD1
DNA: TGCGCCAGCAGCTTGGGGACAGGTCCGAACACTGAAGCTTTCTTT
CDR3: CASSLGTGPNTEAFF

size: NA
J: TRBJ2-3
V: TRBV9
D: TRBD1
DNA: TGTGCCAGCAGCGGATATCAGGGGGCCTTCTCGGCAGATACGCAGTATTTT
CDR3: CASSGYQGAFSADTQYF

size: NA
J: TRBJ1-1
V: TRBV27
D: NA
DNA: TGTGCCAGCAGTTTCAGGGGTCGGACTGAAGCTTTCTTT
CDR3: CASSFRGRTEAFF

size: NA
J: TRBJ2-7
V: TRBV6-6
D: TRBD1
DNA: TGTGCCAGCAAACCAGGGGGCACCTACGAGCAGTACTTC
CDR3: CASKPGGTYEQYF

size: once
J: TRBJ2-6
V: TRBV4-1
D: NA
DNA: TGCGCCAGCAGCCAAGGGGGTGGGGCTCTGGGGGCCAACGTCCTGACTTTC
CDR3: CASSQGGGALGANVLTF

size: NA
J: TRBJ2-1
V: TRBV6-5
D: TRBD2
DNA: TGTGCCAGCAGTTACTCAAGTGGGAGGGCCCATGAGCAGTTCTTC
CDR3: CASSYSSGRAHEQFF

size: NA
J: TRBJ1-1
V: TRBV5-1
D: NA
DNA: TGCGCCAGCAGTACGGACGGACCTTGGTCTGAAGCTTTCTTT
CDR3: CASSTDGPWSEAFF

size: NA
J: TRBJ2-3
V: TRBV9
D: TRBD2
DNA: TGTGCCAGCAGCGCCGGACTAGCGGGGGCCTGGGGGGATACGCAGTATTTT
CDR3: CASSAGLAGAWGDTQYF

size: NA
J: TRBJ1-3
V: TRBV18
D: NA
DNA: TGTGCCAGCTCACCCTCAGGGGCTAGCCTCTCTGGAAACACCATATATTTT
CDR3: CASSPSGASLSGNTIYF

size: NA
J: TRBJ2-1
V: TRBV10-3
D: TRBD2
DNA: TGTGCCGCACGGGGGGACGCCTACAATGAGCAGTTCTTC
CDR3: CAARGDAYNEQFF

size: NA
J: TRBJ2-7
V: TRBV23-1
D: NA
DNA: TGCGCCAGCAGTCGTTACAGGTGGGACTCCGAGCAGTACTTC
CDR3: CASSRYRWDSEQYF

size: NA
J: TRBJ2-2
V: TRBV9
D: TRBD2
DNA: TGTGCCAGCAGCGTAGGGCCAGCGGGGGGACCGAACACCGGGGAGCTGTTTTTT
CDR3: CASSVGPAGGPNTGELFF

size: NA
J: TRBJ2-7
V: TRBV27
D: TRBD1
DNA: TGTGCCAGCAGTTTGGGGACAGGGGGCGCCTACGAGCAGTACTTC
CDR3: CASSLGTGGAYEQYF

size: NA
J: TRBJ2-3
V: TRBV6-5
D: NA
DNA: TGTGCCAGCAGCCTCAAGGGGAGAGATACGCAGTATTTT
CDR3: CASSLKGRDTQYF

size: NA
J: TRBJ1-1
V: TRBV6-4
D: TRBD1
DNA: TGTGCCAGCAGGGAAACAGGGGGCGGTGAAGCTTTCTTT
CDR3: CASRETGGGEAFF

size: NA
J: TRBJ2-3
V: TRBV12-3/TRBV12-4
D: NA
DNA: TGTGCCAGCAGTTCCCGCACAGATACGCAGTATTTT
CDR3: CASSSRTDTQYF

size: NA
J: TRBJ1-2
V: TRBV27
D: TRBD1
DNA: TGTGCCAGCAGTCCGACAGGGATGAGTTATGGCTACACCTTC
CDR3: CASSPTGMSYGYTF

size: NA
J: TRBJ2-3
V: TRBV19
D: TRBD2
DNA: TGTGCCAAACTATTCTTCTCTAGCGGTAGCACAGATACGCAGTATTTT
CDR3: CAKLFFSSGSTDTQYF

size: NA
J: TRBJ2-2
V: TRBV24-1
D: TRBD1
DNA: TGTGCCACCAGTGAGACAGGGGGCACCGGGGAGCTGTTTTTT
CDR3: CATSETGGTGELFF

size: NA
J: TRBJ2-2
V: TRBV11-3
D: TRBD2
DNA: TGTGCCAGCAGCTCGAGGACTAGCGGGAGAACCGGGGAGCTGTTTTTT
CDR3: CASSSRTSGRTGELFF

size: NA
J: TRBJ1-2
V: TRBV7-2
D: TRBD1
DNA: TGTGCCAGCAGCTCGGACAGGGGGGGATATGGCTACACCTTC
CDR3: CASSSDRGGYGYTF

size: NA
J: TRBJ1-4
V: TRBV6-1
D: NA
DNA: TGTGCCAGCAGTGAATTGGGCGGAACTAATGAAAAACTGTTTTTT
CDR3: CASSELGGTNEKLFF

size: once
J: TRBJ2-7
V: TRBV10-3
D: NA
DNA: TGTGCCATCAGTGATGTATCTTCTTACTCCTACGAGCAGTACTTC
CDR3: CAISDVSSYSYEQYF

size: NA
J: TRBJ2-7
V: TRBV13
D: TRBD2
DNA: TGTGCCAGCAGCTTAGAAGGAGGCGGGAGGTCCTACGAGCAGTACTTC
CDR3: CASSLEGGGRSYEQYF

size: NA
J: TRBJ1-1
V: TRBV2
D: NA
DNA: TGTGCCAGCCCCCCCGGCAGTATGAACACTGAAGCTTTCTTT
CDR3: CASPPGSMNTEAFF

size: NA
J: TRBJ1-2
V: TRBV2
D: NA
DNA: TGTGCCAGCAGCATAGCTGACTATGGCTACACCTTC
CDR3: CASSIADYGYTF

size: NA
J: TRBJ2-1
V: TRBV10-1
D: NA
DNA: TGCGCCAGCAGTGAGTCGAAAGGGACTGACGGCAATGAGCAGTTCTTC
CDR3: CASSESKGTDGNEQFF

size: NA
J: TRBJ2-1
V: TRBV5-5
D: NA
DNA: TGTGCCAGCAGCTATGGGGGGTGGCGGACCTTCGACTCCTACAATGAGCAGTTCTTC
CDR3: CASSYGGWRTFDSYNEQFF

size: NA
J: TRBJ2-3
V: TRBV10-1
D: NA
DNA: TGCGCCAGCAGTGAATCCGGCGGCACAGATACGCAGTATTTT
CDR3: CASSESGGTDTQYF

size: NA
J: TRBJ1-1
V: TRBV4-1
D: NA
DNA: TGCGCCAGCAGCCTTCTTCGGACCGTGAAAAACACTGAAGCTTTCTTT
CDR3: CASSLLRTVKNTEAFF

size: NA
J: TRBJ2-7
V: TRBV30
D: NA
DNA: TGTGCCTTTGCGACACCCTTCCTATCCTTC
CDR3: CAFATPFLSF